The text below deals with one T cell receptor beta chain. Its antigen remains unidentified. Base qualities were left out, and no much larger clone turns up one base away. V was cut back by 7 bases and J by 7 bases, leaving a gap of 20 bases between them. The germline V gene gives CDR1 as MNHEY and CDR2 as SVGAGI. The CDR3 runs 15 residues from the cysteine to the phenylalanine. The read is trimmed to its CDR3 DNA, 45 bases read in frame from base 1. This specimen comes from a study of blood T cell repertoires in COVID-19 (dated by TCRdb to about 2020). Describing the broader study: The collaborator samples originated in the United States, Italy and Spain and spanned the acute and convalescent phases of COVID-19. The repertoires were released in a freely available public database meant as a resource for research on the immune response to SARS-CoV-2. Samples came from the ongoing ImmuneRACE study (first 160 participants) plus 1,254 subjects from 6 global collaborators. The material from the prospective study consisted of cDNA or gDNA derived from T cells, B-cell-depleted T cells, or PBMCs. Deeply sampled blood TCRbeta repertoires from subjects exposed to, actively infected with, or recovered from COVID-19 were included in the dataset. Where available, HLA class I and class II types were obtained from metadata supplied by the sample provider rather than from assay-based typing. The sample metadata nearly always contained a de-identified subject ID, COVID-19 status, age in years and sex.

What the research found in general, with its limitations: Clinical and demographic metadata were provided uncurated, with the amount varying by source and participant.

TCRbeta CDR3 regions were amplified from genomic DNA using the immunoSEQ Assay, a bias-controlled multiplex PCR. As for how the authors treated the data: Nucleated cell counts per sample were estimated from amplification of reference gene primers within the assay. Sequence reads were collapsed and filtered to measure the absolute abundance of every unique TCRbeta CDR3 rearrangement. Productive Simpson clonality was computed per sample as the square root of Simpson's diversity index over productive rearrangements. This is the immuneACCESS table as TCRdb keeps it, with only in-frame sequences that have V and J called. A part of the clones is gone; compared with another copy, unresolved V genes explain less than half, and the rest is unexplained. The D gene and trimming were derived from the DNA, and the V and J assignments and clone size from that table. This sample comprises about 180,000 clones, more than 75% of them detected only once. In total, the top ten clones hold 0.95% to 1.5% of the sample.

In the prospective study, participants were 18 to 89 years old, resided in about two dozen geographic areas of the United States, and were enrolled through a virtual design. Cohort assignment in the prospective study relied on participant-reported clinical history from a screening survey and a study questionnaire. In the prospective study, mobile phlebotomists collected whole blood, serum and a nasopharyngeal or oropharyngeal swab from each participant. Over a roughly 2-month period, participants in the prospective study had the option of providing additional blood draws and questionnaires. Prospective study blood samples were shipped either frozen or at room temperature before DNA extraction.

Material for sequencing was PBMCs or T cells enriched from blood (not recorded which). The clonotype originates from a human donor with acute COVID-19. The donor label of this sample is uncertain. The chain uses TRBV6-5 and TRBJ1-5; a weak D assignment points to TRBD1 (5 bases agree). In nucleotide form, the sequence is TGTGCCAGCACCCCTCTTTACAGGAGTGTACAGCCCCAGCATTTT. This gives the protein CASTPLYRSVQPQHF.